Following are 10 T cell receptor beta chains from one sample sequenced in a study of cytomegalovirus exposure and HLA in healthy donors. Vbeta (60) and Jbeta (13) primers were used in the PCR. TCRdb's copy holds only in-frame clones and misses some; the assay was immunoSEQ multiplex PCR. The sample includes roughly 80,000 clones, about four fifths of them seen just once. The sample consisted of PBMCs. The receptor set was obtained from a woman aged 30 to 39 in good health and CMV-seronegative.

The rearrangement links TRBV6-6 to TRBJ2-7; D remains ambiguous. The V gene lost 0 bases and the J gene lost 3 bases, with 9 bases spanning the gap. The CDR3 consists of 14 residues. The germline V gene has CDR1 MNHNY and CDR2 SVGAGI (reference sequence). This chain's CDR3 is CASSYSPQLYEQYF. CDR3 DNA: TGTGCCAGCAGTTACTCTCCGCAACTCTACGAGCAGTACTTC.

This chain uses TRBV5-1 with TRBJ2-7; 7 nucleotides match TRBD1. From germline, CDR1 is SGHRS and CDR2 YFSETQ. The CDR3 contains 14 residues. The V and J ends lost 4 bases and 3 bases, in that order; junction bases with no gene match: 7. Written as DNA, the CDR3 is TGCGCCAGCAGCGTTTCGACAGGGAACTACGAGCAGTACTTC. Translated, it gives CASSVSTGNYEQYF.

Turning to this clone: The sample has other DNA sequences that encode this CDR3 too. J is TRBJ2-1 and V is TRBV5-1; D unresolved. The CDR3 loop spans 11 amino acids. Germline CDR1 SGHRS, CDR2 YFSETQ. With 4 bases removed from V and 9 bases from J, the gap between germline ends came to 8 bases. CDR3 protein: CASSLPGEQFF. The CDR3 DNA follows: TGCGCCAGCAGCCTGCCCGGTGAGCAGTTCTTC.

The CDR3 here is CASSFRRESGNTEAFF. CDR3 coding DNA: TGTGCCAGCAGCTTCCGGAGGGAGTCAGGGAACACTGAAGCTTTCTTT. The chain employs TRBV5-5 and TRBJ1-1; D gene unclear. The CDR3 is 16 amino acids. Germline values: CDR1 SGHKS, CDR2 YYEKEE (reference sequence). V was cut by 2 bases and J by 1 base, with 15 bases left in between.

The chain has TRBV14 and TRBJ2-2; D remains unclear. Trimming cost V 4 bases and J 5 bases, with 8 bases left between them. This CDR3 is 13 amino acids long. From germline, CDR1 is SGHDN and CDR2 FVKESK. The CDR3 DNA reads TGTGCCAGCAGCCTCCGGTGGACCGGGGAGCTGTTTTTT. It specifies CASSLRWTGELFF.

A remark on this clone: Germline is not matched at one junction end, which may reflect a read error. The chain carries TRBV5-1 and TRBJ2-1; 8 bases align to TRBD2. Germline CDR1 and CDR2: SGHRS and YFSETQ. The CDR3 is 13 residues long. DNA for the CDR3: TGCGCCAGCAGCACCAACCCAGCGGGAGAAAGCCTCTTC. Translating gives CASSTNPAGESLF.

This clone showed up just a few times. The V call is TRBV29-1, the J call TRBJ2-7, with 9 bases that match TRBD2. CDR3 length: 13 amino acids. CDR1 SQVTM and CDR2 ANQGSEA come from the germline V gene. V lost 4 bases and J lost 4; bases outside the gene matches: 5. CDR3 sequence reads: CSVAAGGRYEQYF. The DNA of the CDR3 is TGCAGCGTTGCGGCGGGAGGGCGGTACGAGCAGTACTTC.

This clone was counted only a few times. J is TRBJ1-3 and V is TRBV27; D call uncertain. The CDR3 contains 13 residues. Trimming removed 11 bases at V and 0 bases at J, with 11 bases between. Germline V gene lookup returns CDR1 MNHEY and CDR2 SMNVEV (reference sequence). The CDR3 bases are TGTGCCCAAAGTGTGAGCTCTGGAAACACCATATATTTT. It yields the protein CAQSVSSGNTIYF.

The chain recombines TRBV28 with TRBJ1-4; D may be TRBD1 (5 bases). The length of the CDR3 is 14 residues. The germline V gene has CDR1 MDHEN and CDR2 SYDVKM. V dropped 3 bases and J dropped 2 bases, with 7 bases sitting between them. CDR3 nucleotides: TGTGCCAGCAGTTTGGGGCGGACTAATGAAAAACTGTTTTTT. It codes for CASSLGRTNEKLFF.

V is TRBV7-8 and J is TRBJ1-1; D unresolved. Germline V gives CDR1 SGHVS, CDR2 FQNEAQ. This CDR3 has 13 amino acids. Trimming removed 3 bases at V and 4 bases at J, with 9 bases between. CDR3 region: CASSFFGSTEAFF. The CDR3 DNA reads as TGTGCCAGCAGCTTTTTCGGTAGCACTGAAGCTTTCTTT.